A selection of T cell receptor beta chains follows, all from one sample in a study of vaccination and CD4 T cells after COVID-19. TCRdb independently ran MiXCR on the PCR reads; one entry per CDR3 protein. The sample lists some 10,000 distinct CDR3 sequences, 25% to 35% occurring once. Their antigens remain unidentified. Sequences were obtained from CD4+ T cells from blood, cultured in vitro. These receptors all stem from a human donor in good health. CDR3s include the opening cysteine and the closing phenylalanine or tryptophan. Each record gives: J gene, clone size, V gene, D gene, CDR3 DNA, CDR3 protein. The D gene is left open where the match is weak. Clone size is shown for a subset of rows, as once, few, many or a class of expanded clone.

j_gene: TRBJ2-3; abundance: .; v_gene: TRBV4-1; d_gene: TRBD2; CDR3nt: TGCGCCAGCAGCCAAGTGGGCCGGACTAGACCAGATACGCAGTATTTT; CDR3aa: CASSQVGRTRPDTQYF
j_gene: TRBJ1-1; abundance: few; v_gene: TRBV11-3; d_gene: TRBD1; CDR3nt: TGTGCCAGCAGCTTAGATGGACGACAGGGATACGACGCTGCTTTCTTT; CDR3aa: CASSLDGRQGYDAAFF
j_gene: TRBJ2-7; abundance: .; v_gene: TRBV5-1; d_gene: .; CDR3nt: TGCGCCAGCAGCTCCGGACTGGACTCCTACGAGCAGTACTTC; CDR3aa: CASSSGLDSYEQYF
j_gene: TRBJ2-2; abundance: once; v_gene: TRBV4-3; d_gene: TRBD1; CDR3nt: TGCGCCAGCAGCCAAGATCTGGGGACAGTCACCGGGGAGCTGTTTTTT; CDR3aa: CASSQDLGTVTGELFF
j_gene: TRBJ2-5; abundance: few; v_gene: TRBV25-1; d_gene: .; CDR3nt: TGTGCCAGCAGTGAATATGGGGGTGTTGGGGGATCCGGAGAGACCCAGTACTTC; CDR3aa: CASSEYGGVGGSGETQYF
j_gene: TRBJ2-3; abundance: few; v_gene: TRBV20-1; d_gene: TRBD1; CDR3nt: TGCAGTGCTAGCCCAACCGACAGGGGGTTAGATACGCAGTATTTT; CDR3aa: CSASPTDRGLDTQYF
j_gene: TRBJ2-3; abundance: .; v_gene: TRBV6-2/TRBV6-3; d_gene: .; CDR3nt: TGTGCCAGCAGTTATAGTCAGAATACGCAGTATTTT; CDR3aa: CASSYSQNTQYF
j_gene: TRBJ2-5; abundance: .; v_gene: TRBV6-5; d_gene: .; CDR3nt: TGTGCCAGCAGTTACGGGGCGGGAATCCAAGAGACCCAGTACTTC; CDR3aa: CASSYGAGIQETQYF
j_gene: TRBJ1-1; abundance: .; v_gene: TRBV29-1; d_gene: .; CDR3nt: TGCAGCGCCCGTAAGGGTCCCGGAGGGACTGAAGCTTTCTTT; CDR3aa: CSARKGPGGTEAFF
j_gene: TRBJ1-5; abundance: .; v_gene: TRBV28; d_gene: TRBD1; CDR3nt: TGTGCCAGCAGTTCGGGGACAGGGGGCAGTCAGCCCCAGCATTTT; CDR3aa: CASSSGTGGSQPQHF
j_gene: TRBJ2-1; abundance: few; v_gene: TRBV7-7; d_gene: TRBD2; CDR3nt: TGTGCTAGCAGCTTAACCACTAGCGGGAGGACCAATGAGCAGTTCTTC; CDR3aa: CASSLTTSGRTNEQFF
j_gene: TRBJ2-1; abundance: few; v_gene: TRBV7-8; d_gene: .; CDR3nt: TGTGCCAGCATCCTGGACGGGGGTGAGCAGTTCTTC; CDR3aa: CASILDGGEQFF
j_gene: TRBJ2-2; abundance: .; v_gene: TRBV27; d_gene: TRBD2; CDR3nt: TGTGCCAGCAGTGGGACTAGCGTTGGATCAGCCGGGGAGCTGTTTTTT; CDR3aa: CASSGTSVGSAGELFF
j_gene: TRBJ2-1; abundance: .; v_gene: TRBV21-1; d_gene: .; CDR3nt: TGTGCCAGCAGCAAAAGACTAGCGGGAGGGCCCGAAAGAATTCTCTACAATGAGCAGTTCTTC; CDR3aa: CASSKRLAGGPERILYNEQFF
j_gene: TRBJ2-2; abundance: few; v_gene: TRBV6-1; d_gene: TRBD2; CDR3nt: TGTGCCAGCAGCCCTATCCGGACTAGCGGGAGCGGGGAGCTGTTTTTT; CDR3aa: CASSPIRTSGSGELFF
j_gene: TRBJ2-7; abundance: .; v_gene: TRBV20-1; d_gene: .; CDR3nt: TGCAGTGCTGGGTCCCCCGCCTACGAGCAGTACTTC; CDR3aa: CSAGSPAYEQYF
j_gene: TRBJ2-5; abundance: few; v_gene: TRBV6-5; d_gene: .; CDR3nt: TGTGCCAGCAGTTTAAGGGGCGAGACCCAGTACTTC; CDR3aa: CASSLRGETQYF
j_gene: TRBJ2-2; abundance: .; v_gene: TRBV19; d_gene: TRBD1; CDR3nt: TGTGCCAGTAGCGAGAGGGGGACAGGGGTCAACACCGGGGAGCTGTTTTTT; CDR3aa: CASSERGTGVNTGELFF
j_gene: TRBJ1-1; abundance: few; v_gene: TRBV28; d_gene: .; CDR3nt: TGTGCCAGCAGCCGATGGAGGCAGGGTGGCGTGGAAGCTTTCTTT; CDR3aa: CASSRWRQGGVEAFF
j_gene: TRBJ2-5; abundance: .; v_gene: TRBV6-5; d_gene: TRBD2; CDR3nt: TGTGCCAGCAGTTACTCTATACTCGGGAGGCAAGAGACCCAGTACTTC; CDR3aa: CASSYSILGRQETQYF
j_gene: TRBJ2-5; abundance: .; v_gene: TRBV20-1; d_gene: .; CDR3nt: TGCAGTGCTCTCGATAGTGGGGGGTCGGAGACCCAGTACTTC; CDR3aa: CSALDSGGSETQYF
j_gene: TRBJ2-1; abundance: few; v_gene: TRBV20-1; d_gene: .; CDR3nt: TGCAGTGCTAGACGACGAGTGTCGGCCAATGAGCAGTTCTTC; CDR3aa: CSARRRVSANEQFF